This TCR beta chain was observed in a study of shared clonotypes between healthy human individuals. Study information: Every donor yielded three CD4 naive, three CD4 memory, two CD8 naive and one CD8 memory plate.

Free of recent acute infections or vaccinations, the donors were healthy HIV-negative adults. Combination of CD45RO+ cells with CCR7-negative CD45RA+ TemRA cells was used for CD8 memory. Only in-frame clones appear in the TCRdb table, and some are missing; sequencing was by immunoSEQ multiplex PCR. Of under 350,000 clones detected, more than 75% appear once; the ten largest clones hold 15% to 20%. The CDR3 has 15 amino acids. V trimming: 4 bases; J trimming: 8 bases; junction bases outside the gene matches: 7. Germline V gene lookup returns CDR1 SEHNR and CDR2 FQNEAQ (reference sequence). This chain joins TRBV7-9 and TRBJ1-3; 11 bases are a match to TRBD1. Sequencing was performed on memory CD8+ T cells sorted from blood. The subset is: CD45RO+ cells pooled with CCR7-negative TemRA cells. The TCR originated in a young man in good health. CDR3 sequence reads: CASSYTGTGGDTIYF. DNA of the CDR3: TGTGCCAGCAGCTACACCGGGACAGGGGGGGACACCATATATTTT.